This T cell receptor (beta chain) was sequenced in a study of T cell repertoires in cytomegalovirus infection. Study as a whole: Indications came from public TCR beta signatures; they pointed to CMV infection and to a matching HLA type.

J was trimmed by 2 bases and V by 7 bases; bases with no gene match: 12. The germline V gene encodes CDR1 MRHNA and CDR2 SNTAGT. The CDR3 has 17 residues. This clonotype was seen just once. Its specificity is not known. One entry per CDR3 protein, called by TCRdb with MiXCR from the reads. The profile shows about 400,000 distinct CDR3 sequences, over 15% of them singletons. Points from the study as a whole: The cumulative frequency of public TCR beta families identified carriers of CMV plus the relevant HLA.

Sequenced: PBMCs. V is TRBV6-4 and J is TRBJ2-1, with 9 bases aligning to TRBD2. The TCR originated in a human donor in good health (CMV status not recorded). Some clones in this sample may be carry-over from other donors' samples. Written as DNA, the CDR3 is TGTGCCAGCATCGCTAGCGGGATTCTCCACCCCTACAATGAGCAGTTCTTC. It translates to CASIASGILHPYNEQFF.